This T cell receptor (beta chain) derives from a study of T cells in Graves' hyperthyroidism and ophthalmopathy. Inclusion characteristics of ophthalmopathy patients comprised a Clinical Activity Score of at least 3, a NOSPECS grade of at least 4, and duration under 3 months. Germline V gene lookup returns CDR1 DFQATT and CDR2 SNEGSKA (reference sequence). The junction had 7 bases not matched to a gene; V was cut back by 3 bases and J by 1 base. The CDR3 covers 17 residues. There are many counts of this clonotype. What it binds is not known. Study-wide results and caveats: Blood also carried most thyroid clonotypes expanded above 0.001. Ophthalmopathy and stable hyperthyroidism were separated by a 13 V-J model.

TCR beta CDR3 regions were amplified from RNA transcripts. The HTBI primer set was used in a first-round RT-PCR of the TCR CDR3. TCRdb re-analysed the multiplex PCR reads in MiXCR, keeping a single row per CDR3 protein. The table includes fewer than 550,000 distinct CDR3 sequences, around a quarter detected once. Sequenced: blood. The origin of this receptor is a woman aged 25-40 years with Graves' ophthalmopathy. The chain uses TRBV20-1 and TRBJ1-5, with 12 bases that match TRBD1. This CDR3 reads CSAREGTGGWSNQPQHF. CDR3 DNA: TGCAGTGCTAGGGAGGGGACAGGGGGCTGGAGCAATCAGCCCCAGCATTTT.